This T cell receptor beta chain was found in a study of identical twins. This clonotype has a count of ten or more. Its antigen is unknown. Study results and limitations: Weaker excess sharing between twins was seen in beta out-of-frame sequences. Abundant cord blood beta clonotypes carried fewer insertions; memory repertoires showed none. The conclusions drew on cross-sectional statistical analysis instead of tracking the same donors.

The CDR3 spans 14 residues. Deletions cut 10 bases from V and 1 base from J, with 16 bases between. A universal primer site arose from template switching, and cDNA bore unique molecular identifiers. TCRdb recomputed calls from the 5' RACE reads with MiXCR, one row per CDR3 protein. The sample comprises about 150,000 distinct CDR3 sequences, approximately 4% of which are singletons, and around 8.1% rests with the top ten. The receptor's source is a man aged 18 to 29 in good health. This chain links TRBV12-3 or TRBV12-4 with TRBJ1-1; D remains ambiguous. Sequenced input: memory T cells sorted from blood. The CDR3 here is CATIRPEKNTEAFF. CDR3 nucleotide sequence: TGTGCCACCATACGACCTGAAAAGAACACTGAAGCTTTCTTT.